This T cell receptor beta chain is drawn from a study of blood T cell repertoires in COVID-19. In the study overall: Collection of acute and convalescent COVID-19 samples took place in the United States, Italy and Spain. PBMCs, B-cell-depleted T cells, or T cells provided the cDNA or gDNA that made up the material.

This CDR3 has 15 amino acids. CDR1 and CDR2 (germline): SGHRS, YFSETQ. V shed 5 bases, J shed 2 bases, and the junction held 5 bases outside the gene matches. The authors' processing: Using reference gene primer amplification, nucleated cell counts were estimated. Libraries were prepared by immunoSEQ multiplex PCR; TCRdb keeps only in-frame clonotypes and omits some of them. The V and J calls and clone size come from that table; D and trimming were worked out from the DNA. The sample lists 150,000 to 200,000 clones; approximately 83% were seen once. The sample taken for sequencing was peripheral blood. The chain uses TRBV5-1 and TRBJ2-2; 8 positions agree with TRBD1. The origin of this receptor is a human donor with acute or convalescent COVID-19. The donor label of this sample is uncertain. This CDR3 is CASRSGTGNTGELFF. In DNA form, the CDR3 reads TGCGCCAGCAGAAGTGGGACAGGTAACACCGGGGAGCTGTTTTTT.